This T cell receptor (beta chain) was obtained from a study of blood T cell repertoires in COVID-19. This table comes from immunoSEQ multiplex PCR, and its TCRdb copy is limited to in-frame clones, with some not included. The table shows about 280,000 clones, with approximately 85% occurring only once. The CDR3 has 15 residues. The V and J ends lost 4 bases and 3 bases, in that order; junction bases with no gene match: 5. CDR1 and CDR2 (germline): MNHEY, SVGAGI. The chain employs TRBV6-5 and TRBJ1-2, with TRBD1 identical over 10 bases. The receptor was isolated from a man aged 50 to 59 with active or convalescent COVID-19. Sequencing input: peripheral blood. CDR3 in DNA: TGTGCCAGCAGTTCCGGGACAGGGGAGTACTATGGCTACACCTTC. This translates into CASSSGTGEYYGYTF.